This T cell receptor beta chain was identified during a study of vaccination effects on CD4 cells after COVID-19. Looking at the study overall: Samples that were drawn after vaccination came a median of 72 days after the second dose. Study outcomes and limitations: The study, lacking early post-infection timepoints, had few convalescent patients. Substantial clonal contraction characterized both infection- and vaccine-induced clones late after vaccination.

Notes on this clone: Antigen unknown.

TCRdb keeps only in-frame clones here, not all; method: immunoSEQ multiplex PCR. The table shows around 40,000 clones, with around 70% occurring only once. After roughly 9 days in culture, the CD4+ T cells were isolated. Either the mRNA-1273 or the BNT162b2 vaccine was given to participants as two doses. CDR1 is MNHEY, CDR2 SVGAGI, per germline. V lost 7 bases, J lost 3 bases, and 16 bases lay in between. The CDR3 extends over 14 amino acids. Here the sequenced sample was CD4+ T cells from PBMCs cultured without peptide, taken after COVID-19 vaccination. V and J are TRBV6-5 and TRBJ2-7; D remains unclear. The receptor was isolated from a human donor who received a COVID-19 vaccine. DNA for the CDR3: TGTGCCAGCACCCCCTTCAAAGCAGGCTACGAGCAGTACTTC. This sequence encodes CASTPFKAGYEQYF.